These T cell receptor beta chains were read from a single sample in a study of blood T cell repertoires in COVID-19. The data were produced by immunoSEQ multiplex PCR, yet TCRdb's version contains in-frame clones alone and is incomplete. The sample has around 120,000 clones; almost 90% are singletons. Sequencing was performed on peripheral blood. Receptors originate from a woman between 55 and 75 years old with COVID-19, enrolled during active disease. The CDR3 runs from the conserved cysteine through the conserved F or W. D genes are given only for firm matches. Not all rows give a size; the values are once, few, many and, for expanded clones, a class.

V gene: TRBV27; clone size: once; J gene: TRBJ2-1; D gene: NA; CDR3 protein: CASSRTLGYNEQFF; CDR3 DNA: TGTGCCAGCAGCCGTACACTAGGGTACAATGAGCAGTTCTTC
V gene: TRBV7-9; clone size: NA; J gene: TRBJ1-2; D gene: TRBD1; CDR3 protein: CASSLSAQGMRGYTF; CDR3 DNA: TGTGCCAGCAGCTTGAGCGCACAGGGGATGAGGGGCTACACCTTC
V gene: TRBV19; clone size: NA; J gene: TRBJ1-2; D gene: TRBD1; CDR3 protein: CASTGQGGRKGYGYTF; CDR3 DNA: TGTGCCAGCACCGGACAGGGCGGGCGCAAGGGTTATGGCTACACCTTC
V gene: TRBV5-4; clone size: NA; J gene: TRBJ1-6; D gene: NA; CDR3 protein: CASSGVQGNNSPLHF; CDR3 DNA: TGTGCCAGCAGCGGAGTCCAGGGAAATAATTCACCCCTCCACTTT
V gene: TRBV6-5; clone size: NA; J gene: TRBJ1-2; D gene: NA; CDR3 protein: CASRVPGLLGYTF; CDR3 DNA: TGTGCCAGCAGAGTACCGGGACTCCTAGGCTACACCTTC
V gene: TRBV5-8; clone size: NA; J gene: TRBJ1-2; D gene: NA; CDR3 protein: CASSLRISGGTNYGYTF; CDR3 DNA: TGTGCCAGCAGCTTGAGAATATCGGGGGGAACTAACTATGGCTACACCTTC
V gene: TRBV7-2; clone size: NA; J gene: TRBJ1-3; D gene: NA; CDR3 protein: CASSLVRPLGSGNTIYF; CDR3 DNA: TGTGCCAGCAGCTTAGTTCGGCCTCTAGGCTCTGGAAACACCATATATTTT
V gene: TRBV5-1; clone size: NA; J gene: TRBJ2-3; D gene: TRBD2; CDR3 protein: CASSLGSGGSTDTQYF; CDR3 DNA: TGCGCCAGCAGCTTGGGTAGCGGGGGGAGCACAGATACGCAGTATTTT
V gene: TRBV19; clone size: NA; J gene: TRBJ2-2; D gene: NA; CDR3 protein: CASSIQGRGTGELFF; CDR3 DNA: TGTGCCAGTAGTATCCAGGGGAGGGGTACCGGGGAGCTGTTTTTT
V gene: TRBV4-1; clone size: NA; J gene: TRBJ2-5; D gene: TRBD2; CDR3 protein: CASSQDERASGAGEETQYF; CDR3 DNA: TGCGCCAGCAGCCAAGATGAACGGGCTAGCGGGGCAGGGGAAGAGACCCAGTACTTC